This TCR beta chain was recorded in a study of spatial heterogeneity in lung cancer. Study at large: The correlation between TCR transcript counts in tumor regions and a T cell module score from matched bulk RNA-seq was strong. Study-wide results and limits: Higher tumor mutation counts went along with higher counts of expanded intratumoral alpha and beta TCRs.

This sample's time point: sample taken at primary tumor resection. Unsorted whole RNA of tumor, nontumor lung or frozen PBMC was sequenced. J was trimmed by 4 bases and V by 0 bases; bases with no gene match: 20. This CDR3 region has 21 residues. Germline V gene data show CDR1 as MNHEY and CDR2 as SMNVEV (reference sequence). TCRdb independently ran MiXCR on the 5' RACE reads; one entry per CDR3 protein. The sample has under 13,000 distinct CDR3 sequences, 7.9% seen once. This clonotype is judged medium-sized (0.01 to 0.1%). Its antigen is unknown. Sequencing used lung tumor tissue, obtained at surgery. The J gene is TRBJ2-1, the V gene TRBV27, with 8 bases lining up with TRBD2. This receptor was taken from a female donor with early-stage non-small cell lung cancer. The CDR3 loop is CASSLSNIPLSGTRRYNEQFF. The CDR3 DNA reads TGTGCCAGCAGTTTATCTAATATCCCGTTATCCGGGACTAGACGATACAATGAGCAGTTCTTC.